Sequencing of this T cell receptor (beta chain) was carried out in a study of vaccination effects on CD4 cells after COVID-19. The overall study: Viral peptide pool expansion of antigen-specific CD4+ T cells preceded sequencing in the ViraFEST assay. With approximately 9.2 ug/ml peptides and roughly 9.3 IU/ml IL-2, a few million PBMC per well were cultured.

Measured with immunoSEQ multiplex PCR; TCRdb has only the in-frame clones, and not every one. The sample lists 50,000 to 60,000 clones, under 85% occurring once. The study's findings and limits: Common cold coronaviruses were cross-recognized by only 1 of 255 vaccine-induced clones in healthy vaccinees.

To note about this clone: Its target is unknown.

Scientists isolated CD4+ T cells after a roughly ten-day culture period ended. Each participant was administered two doses of either the BNT162b2 or the mRNA-1273 vaccine. Each vaccine recipient was nucleocapsid antibody negative and had no prior SARS-CoV-2 infection. The CDR3 has 15 residues. V shed 3 bases and J 5 bases; nucleotides not matched to a gene: 3. CDR1 and CDR2 from the germline V gene are SGHAT and FQNNGV. The rearrangement uses TRBV11-2 and TRBJ2-3, with 12 bases lining up with TRBD2. Material: CD4+ T cells from PBMCs cultured without peptide, obtained after COVID-19 vaccination. This TCR was sampled from a human donor who received a COVID-19 vaccine. The chain's CDR3 is CASSFLAGGLDTQYF. The CDR3 DNA reads as TGTGCCAGCAGCTTCCTAGCGGGGGGGCTAGATACGCAGTATTTT.